Each of the 6 T cell receptor beta chains below was sequenced from the same sample in a study of cytotoxic CD8 clonotypes in ibrutinib-treated CLL. Profiling relied on immunoSEQ multiplex PCR, and the TCRdb table lists in-frame clones only, not all of them. This repertoire shows 30,000 or so clones, roughly 76% found once; its top ten account for 40% to 60%. Sequences were derived from PBMCs, sampled after 36 months of ibrutinib treatment. Receptors originate from a human donor with chronic lymphocytic leukemia.

This chain connects TRBV27 to TRBJ1-1, with unresolved D. V gave up 6 bases and J gave up 0 bases, with 8 bases separating them. The CDR3 consists of 13 residues. CDR1 and CDR2 from the germline V gene are MNHEY and SMNVEV (reference sequence). CDR3 sequence reads: CASRVGMNTEAFF. The CDR3 bases are TGTGCCAGCAGGGTGGGTATGAACACTGAAGCTTTCTTT.

The table lists this clone with a few counts. This chain links TRBV15 with TRBJ1-2; tentatively, D is TRBD1 (5 bases). This CDR3 is 14 amino acids long. V was shortened by 3 bases and J by 5 bases, with 13 bases between the two germline ends. From germline, CDR1 is LNHNV and CDR2 YYDKDF (reference sequence). CDR3 DNA: TGTGCCACCAGCAGCAGGGTAGTAGGGTATGGCTACACCTTC. Residues: CATSSRVVGYGYTF.

This sequence joins TRBV11-2 and TRBJ2-1; 9 bases fit TRBD2. Germline trimming cut 5 bases from V and 8 bases from J; bases unmatched to any gene: 7. This CDR3 comprises 14 residues. The germline CDR1 and CDR2 sequences are SGHAT and FQNNGV. Here the CDR3 DNA reads TGTGCCAGCAGCCTGGGCGGGGGGGCCCATGAGCAGTTCTTC. This translates into CASSLGGGAHEQFF.

J is TRBJ2-1 and V is TRBV7-6, with D maybe TRBD2 (6 bases). V dropped 1 base and J dropped 9 bases, with 10 bases sitting between them. The germline CDR1 and CDR2 sequences are SGHVS and FNYEAQ. The CDR3 consists of 13 residues. CDR3 sequence reads: CASSLELASEQFF. CDR3 DNA sequence: TGTGCCAGCAGCTTAGAGCTAGCGAGTGAGCAGTTCTTC.

V and J are TRBV9 and TRBJ1-2; D may be TRBD1 (5 bases). The CDR3 is 16 amino acids. Germline V gene sequence: CDR1 SGDLS, CDR2 YYNGEE. With 0 bases removed from V and 4 bases from J, the gap between germline ends came to 16 bases. For the CDR3, the DNA is TGTGCCAGCAGCGTAGGGATTGGGGGGAGCGGCTATGGCTACACCTTC. Its protein product is CASSVGIGGSGYGYTF.

The V call is TRBV5-1, the J call TRBJ2-3; D is unresolved. The CDR3 is made up of 13 amino acids. CDR1 is SGHRS, CDR2 YFSETQ, per germline. V lost 0 bases to trimming and J lost 4 bases, with 6 bases between them. CDR3 in DNA: TGCGCCAGCAGCTTGGATCCCCCAGATACGCAGTATTTT. It yields the protein CASSLDPPDTQYF.